This passage covers 14 T cell receptor beta chains from one sample sequenced in a study of blood T cell repertoires in COVID-19. The data were produced by immunoSEQ multiplex PCR, yet TCRdb's version contains in-frame clones alone and is incomplete. Among 15,000 to 20,000 clones, roughly nine tenths were seen once, and the ten largest hold 49%. Sequencing used peripheral blood. The origin of the receptors is a human donor in a cohort sampled during active COVID-19.

The chain recombines TRBV4-2 with TRBJ2-7; TRBD2 matches at 13 bases. Germline lookup yields CDR1 LGHNA and CDR2 YNFKEQ. This CDR3 is 16 amino acids long. V shed 2 bases and J 2 bases; nucleotides not matched to a gene: 3. CDR3 in amino acids: CASSQPGTSGAYEQYF. CDR3 sequence (DNA): TGTGCCAGCAGCCAACCGGGGACTAGCGGGGCCTACGAGCAGTACTTC.

This clone was picked up one time. The chain couples TRBV20-1 to TRBJ2-2; D may be TRBD1 (5 bases). This CDR3 spans 13 amino acids. Germline assignment: CDR1 DFQATT and CDR2 SNEGSKA (reference sequence). The germline V and J ends were trimmed by 3 bases and 1 base, with 6 bases remaining between them. CDR3: CSASRGNTGELFF. The CDR3 DNA reads TGCAGTGCTAGTAGGGGGAACACCGGGGAGCTGTTTTTT.

The chain links TRBV9 to TRBJ2-1; D is perhaps TRBD2 (6 bases). Looked up from germline, CDR1 is SGDLS and CDR2 is YYNGEE. The CDR3 sequence is 16 residues long. Trimming cost V 2 bases and J 10 bases, with 22 bases left between them. The chain's CDR3 is CASSVAGSSNGGEQFF. The CDR3 DNA reads TGTGCCAGCAGCGTCGCCGGGAGCAGTAACGGTGGGGAGCAGTTCTTC.

The chain couples TRBV7-9 to TRBJ1-1; no clear D. Between the trimmed V and J ends, which lost 7 bases and 6 bases, there was a span of 24 bases. Germline V lookup: CDR1 SEHNR, CDR2 FQNEAQ (reference sequence). The CDR3 spans 16 residues. For the CDR3, the DNA is TGTGCCAGCACCCCAGCGAGGCAAAGGAACGGCTCTGAAGCTTTCTTT. Translating it yields CASTPARQRNGSEAFF.

The V call is TRBV2, the J call TRBJ2-2, with D perhaps matching TRBD1 (5 bases). V lost 3 bases to trimming and J lost 5 bases, with 7 bases between them. The germline gives CDR1 SNHLY, CDR2 FYNNEI. The CDR3 is 13 amino acids. The CDR3 region has the DNA TGTGCCAGCAGTGAGCGACAGACCGGGGAGCTGTTTTTT. Translation: CASSERQTGELFF.

J is TRBJ2-7 and V is TRBV7-9, with D perhaps matching TRBD1 (6 bases). Germline V gives CDR1 SEHNR, CDR2 FQNEAQ (reference sequence). The CDR3 covers 15 residues. V was trimmed by 6 bases and J by 5 bases, leaving 20 bases between them. CDR3 sequence: CASRTGRGGVNEQYF. As DNA, the CDR3 is TGTGCCAGCAGAACCGGACGAGGGGGAGTGAACGAGCAGTACTTC. The full variable domain, completed using reference TRBV7-9 and TRBJ2-7, is DTGVSQNPRHKITKRGQNVTFRCDPISEHNRLYWYRQTLGQGPEFLTYFQNEAQLEKSRLLSDRFSAERPKGSFSTLEIQRTEQGDSAMYLCASRTGRGGVNEQYFGPGTRLTVT.

The sample holds one count of this clone. This chain connects TRBV19 to TRBJ1-4, with D uncertain. The germline CDR1 and CDR2 sequences are LNHDA and SQIVND (reference sequence). V shed 10 bases and J shed 6 bases, with 12 bases lying between them. The CDR3 is made up of 12 amino acids. CDR3 residues: CATTQGDEKLFF. The CDR3 DNA sequence: TGTGCCACCACCCAAGGAGATGAAAAACTGTTTTTT.

The chain has TRBV11-3 and TRBJ2-7, with TRBD1 identical over 9 bases. From germline, CDR1 is SGHNT and CDR2 YENEEA. V shed 4 bases, J shed 3 bases, and the junction held 7 bases outside the gene matches. This CDR3 has 15 amino acids. CDR3 nucleotides: TGTGCCAGCAGCTCGGCGGACAGGGGCGACTACGAGCAGTACTTC. This encodes CASSSADRGDYEQYF.

The gene calls are TRBV12-3 or TRBV12-4 and TRBJ1-2; 7 bases agree with TRBD1. The V segment lost 3 bases and the J segment 7 bases; nucleotides outside the gene matches: 2. The CDR3 is made up of 12 amino acids. DNA of the CDR3: TGTGCCAGCAGTTTGCAGGGGGGTGGCTACACCTTC. Its protein product is CASSLQGGGYTF.

The chain is built from TRBV6-6 and TRBJ2-7; perhaps TRBD1 as D (5 bases). The CDR3 is 14 amino acids. Germline loops: CDR1 MNHNY, CDR2 SVGAGI (reference sequence). The germline V and J ends were trimmed by 6 bases and 2 bases, with 14 bases remaining between them. The CDR3: CASSLQQVAYEQYF. CDR3 in DNA: TGTGCCAGCAGCCTCCAACAGGTTGCCTACGAGCAGTACTTC.

The rearrangement joins TRBV14 to TRBJ2-3; possibly TRBD2 for D (5 bases). Deletions cut 2 bases from V and 4 bases from J, with 13 bases between. The CDR3 runs to 15 residues. Germline V lookup: CDR1 SGHDN, CDR2 FVKESK. Here the CDR3 DNA reads TGTGCCAGCAGCCAAAGAGGGTTTGGCGCAGATACGCAGTATTTT. It yields the protein CASSQRGFGADTQYF.

This chain connects TRBV5-6 to TRBJ2-7; 9 bases match TRBD2. Germline lookup yields CDR1 SGHDT and CDR2 YYEEEE. This CDR3 has 16 residues. V gave up 4 bases and J gave up 3 bases; unmatched junction bases: 11. The CDR3 DNA sequence: TGTGCCAGCAGCCTCCCAGGGCCTAGCGGGGTCTACGAGCAGTACTTC. Protein product: CASSLPGPSGVYEQYF.

This clone was seen a single time. The rearrangement links TRBV27 to TRBJ1-1; D is possibly TRBD1 (5 bases). The CDR3 loop spans 14 amino acids. CDR1 and CDR2 (germline): MNHEY, SMNVEV (reference sequence). The V end was cut by 3 bases, the J end by 4 bases, with 12 bases between. In DNA, the CDR3 is TGTGCCAGCAGTTTGGATCAGGGAGGCACTGAAGCTTTCTTT. Protein sequence: CASSLDQGGTEAFF.

The chain carries TRBV6-2 or TRBV6-3 and TRBJ2-1; 7 bases map to TRBD1. Germline V gives CDR1 MNHEY, CDR2 SVGEGT. After removal of 5 bases from V and 1 base from J, the junction contained 11 bases not matched to a gene. CDR3 size: 17 residues. CDR3 coding DNA: TGTGCCAGCAGTCCCCCCGGCAGGGGGAAGTCCTACAATGAGCAGTTCTTC. Amino acid sequence: CASSPPGRGKSYNEQFF.